Each of the 21 T cell receptor beta chains below was sequenced from the same sample in a study of blood T cell repertoires in COVID-19. The table came from immunoSEQ multiplex PCR; TCRdb's copy has only in-frame clones and leaves some out. Among a few hundred thousand clones listed, 87% were seen once. Sequenced material: peripheral blood. The source is a man aged 18 to 29 with active or convalescent COVID-19.

The chain has TRBV11-3 and TRBJ2-4; D remains ambiguous. Germline V gene sequence: CDR1 SGHNT, CDR2 YENEEA. V was cut by 2 bases and J by 1 base, with 21 bases left in between. This CDR3 comprises 19 residues. CDR3 nucleotides: TGTGCCAGCAGCTTAAATCCCGTCGGTCGTCCTTGGGCCAAAAACATTCAGTACTTC. Residues: CASSLNPVGRPWAKNIQYF.

The gene calls are TRBV6-5 and TRBJ2-1; tentative D call: TRBD1 (6 bases). The length of the CDR3 is 13 residues. Trimming removed 2 bases from V and 13 bases from J, with 15 bases in between. Germline CDR1 MNHEY, CDR2 SVGAGI. CDR3 in amino acids: CASSYIQGQSQFF. For the CDR3, the DNA is TGTGCCAGCAGTTACATCCAGGGGCAGTCACAGTTCTTC.

V gene TRBV7-9 combines with J gene TRBJ1-1; tentatively, D is TRBD1 (6 bases). The germline CDR1 and CDR2 sequences are SEHNR and FQNEAQ (reference sequence). This CDR3 has 13 residues. Trimming cost V 11 bases and J 4 bases, with 17 bases left between them. This CDR3 is CAETGQLLTEAFF. The CDR3 region has the DNA TGTGCCGAAACCGGACAGCTTCTCACTGAAGCTTTCTTT.

CDR3 coding DNA: TGTGCCATCAGCCCGACAGGGACGGACACCGGGGAGCTGTTTTTT. Its protein is CAISPTGTDTGELFF. This chain links TRBV10-3 with TRBJ2-2; 7 nucleotides match TRBD1. In germline, CDR1 is ENHRY, CDR2 SYGVKD. Trimming at V came to 6 bases and at J to 3 bases, leaving 7 bases not matched to a gene. This CDR3 is built from 15 residues.

The V call is TRBV19, the J call TRBJ2-1, with TRBD2 matching over 9 bases. This CDR3 contains 14 residues. Germline V gives CDR1 LNHDA, CDR2 SQIVND (reference sequence). The trim removed 4 bases at V and 9 bases at J, leaving 7 bases unmatched. CDR3 bases: TGTGCCAGTAGTAGGGGGCGGGAGGGGGTTGAGCAGTTCTTC. Protein sequence: CASSRGREGVEQFF.

V and J are TRBV19 and TRBJ1-5, with D maybe TRBD1 (5 bases). V lost 7 bases, J lost 5 bases, and 21 bases lay in between. CDR3 length equals 16 residues. Per germline, CDR1 LNHDA and CDR2 SQIVND (reference sequence). CDR3 bases: TGTGCCAGTACCATGGGGGGAGGGCTTGTACATCAGCCCCAGCATTTT. It codes for CASTMGGGLVHQPQHF.

CDR3 region: CASSQDAAPVNSPLHF. In nucleotides, the CDR3 is TGTGCCAGCAGCCAAGATGCTGCTCCAGTAAATTCACCCCTCCACTTT. The chain joins TRBV4-2 to TRBJ1-6; D remains unclear. CDR1 is LGHNA and CDR2 is YNFKEQ in the germline V gene. V shed 0 bases and J shed 7 bases, with 13 bases lying between them. This CDR3 is built from 16 residues.

The chain employs TRBV7-8 and TRBJ2-7; 9 nucleotides align to TRBD1. Unmatched junction bases numbered 6, after V lost 2 bases and J lost 4 bases. This CDR3 spans 15 amino acids. The germline CDR1 and CDR2 sequences are SGHVS and FQNEAQ. The CDR3 protein is CASSLMGQGGYEQYF. The CDR3 DNA reads as TGTGCCAGCAGCTTAATGGGACAGGGAGGGTACGAGCAGTACTTC.

This clone was observed once. The chain couples TRBV29-1 to TRBJ2-3; the D gene is possibly TRBD1 (5 bases). Germline CDR1 is SQVTM and CDR2 is ANQGSEA. Trimming pared 0 bases from V and 0 bases from J, leaving 7 bases between. The CDR3 is 14 residues long. CDR3 bases: TGCAGCGTTGAAGATCACAGGAGCACAGATACGCAGTATTTT. Protein sequence: CSVEDHRSTDTQYF.

The chain combines TRBV24-1 with TRBJ1-2, with D unresolved. CDR1 is KGHDR and CDR2 is SFDVKD in the germline V gene. The CDR3 spans 13 residues. Trimming took off 4 bases at V and 8 bases at J, with 13 bases between the two ends. CDR3: CATSDPAGGGYTF. The CDR3 DNA sequence: TGTGCCACCAGTGACCCCGCAGGAGGGGGCTACACCTTC.

The chain combines TRBV7-8 with TRBJ1-5, with D possibly matching TRBD1 (6 bases). Trimming took 3 bases from V and 4 from J, leaving 13 bases between them. Germline values: CDR1 SGHVS, CDR2 FQNEAQ. The CDR3 is 15 residues long. This CDR3 is CASSLAGTLNQPQHF. DNA of the CDR3: TGTGCCAGCAGCTTGGCCGGGACACTGAATCAGCCCCAGCATTTT.

The rearrangement uses TRBV18 and TRBJ1-1; D might be TRBD1 (5 bases). The CDR3 consists of 13 residues. The germline V gene encodes CDR1 KGHSH and CDR2 LQKENI. The ends were cut back, 5 bases at V and 6 bases at J, with 13 bases in the middle. The DNA for the CDR3 is TGTGCCAGCTCAGGGGAGGGGTTCCCTGAAGCTTTCTTT. It yields the protein CASSGEGFPEAFF.

This chain connects TRBV14 to TRBJ1-2; a weak D match, TRBD1 (6 bases). V was clipped by 4 bases and J by 0 bases, with 12 bases between them. Germline lookup yields CDR1 SGHDN and CDR2 FVKESK. This CDR3 is built from 15 residues. The chain's CDR3 is CASSPIQGSNYGYTF. The CDR3 coding sequence is TGTGCCAGCAGCCCTATTCAGGGGTCTAACTATGGCTACACCTTC.

The gene calls are TRBV6-2 or TRBV6-3 and TRBJ1-5; D possibly corresponds to TRBD1 (6 bases). CDR1 and CDR2 from the germline V gene are MNHEY and SVGEGT. V dropped 1 base and J dropped 2 bases, with 9 bases sitting between them. The CDR3 length is 15 residues. The CDR3 is CASSYWAGGNQPQHF. CDR3 sequence (DNA): TGTGCCAGCAGTTACTGGGCAGGGGGCAATCAGCCCCAGCATTTT.

This clone was picked up a small number of times. The chain employs TRBV11-2 and TRBJ2-1; 8 nucleotides line up with TRBD1. CDR1 and CDR2 from the germline V gene are SGHAT and FQNNGV. The CDR3 extends over 18 amino acids. V lost 5 bases, J lost 0 bases, and 12 bases stayed unmatched. CDR3 DNA: TGTGCCAGCAGCGGACGCGGACAGGGACCAAGCTCCTACAATGAGCAGTTCTTC. It is translated as CASSGRGQGPSSYNEQFF.

The chain recombines TRBV7-9 with TRBJ2-1; TRBD2 might be the D (6 bases). Trimming cost V 3 bases and J 7 bases, with 13 bases left between them. Per the germline V gene, CDR1 is SEHNR and CDR2 is FQNEAQ (reference sequence). The CDR3 extends over 14 amino acids. DNA of the CDR3: TGTGCCAGCAGCTTTGGCTTCCGGGGGAATGAGCAGTTCTTC. As protein: CASSFGFRGNEQFF.

The chain recombines TRBV28 with TRBJ1-5; 7 bases align to TRBD1. Germline V gene data show CDR1 as MDHEN and CDR2 as SYDVKM. Trimming removed 11 bases from V and 4 bases from J; junction bases left unmatched: 5. The CDR3 extends over 12 amino acids. CDR3: CAHRGPNQPQHF. The CDR3 nucleotides read TGTGCCCACAGGGGCCCTAATCAGCCCCAGCATTTT.

This clone came up once. This chain connects TRBV6-6 to TRBJ2-1, with D unclear. V was clipped by 0 bases and J by 9 bases, with 15 bases between them. The V gene's germline CDR1 is MNHNY and CDR2 SVGAGI (reference sequence). There are 15 residues in the CDR3. CDR3 sequence: CASSYSLVGPGEQFF. In nucleotides, the CDR3 is TGTGCCAGCAGTTACTCACTTGTCGGCCCGGGTGAGCAGTTCTTC.

The genes are TRBV28 and TRBJ2-7; 7 nucleotides agree with TRBD1. Unmatched junction bases numbered 3, after V lost 3 bases and J lost 4 bases. This CDR3 contains 13 residues. The germline CDR1 and CDR2 sequences are MDHEN and SYDVKM. The CDR3 DNA sequence: TGTGCCAGCAGTTTCCCGACAGGGTACGAGCAGTACTTC. Translation gives CASSFPTGYEQYF.

This clone was seen only once. The chain links TRBV6-5 to TRBJ1-4; D is unresolved. CDR3 length: 15 amino acids. Trimming removed 4 bases from V and 4 bases from J, with 13 bases in between. CDR1 is MNHEY and CDR2 is SVGAGI in the germline V gene. The CDR3 is CASSSLGSLNEKLFF. The CDR3 nucleotides read TGTGCCAGCAGTTCTCTTGGGAGCCTTAATGAAAAACTGTTTTTT.

The genes are TRBV19 and TRBJ1-1, with a weak D call TRBD1 (5 bases). The germline V gene encodes CDR1 LNHDA and CDR2 SQIVND (reference sequence). V gave up 2 bases and J gave up 7 bases, with 8 bases separating them. The CDR3 totals 12 residues. CDR3 sequence: CASSIQGYEAFF. DNA of the CDR3: TGTGCCAGTAGTATACAGGGCTATGAAGCTTTCTTT.